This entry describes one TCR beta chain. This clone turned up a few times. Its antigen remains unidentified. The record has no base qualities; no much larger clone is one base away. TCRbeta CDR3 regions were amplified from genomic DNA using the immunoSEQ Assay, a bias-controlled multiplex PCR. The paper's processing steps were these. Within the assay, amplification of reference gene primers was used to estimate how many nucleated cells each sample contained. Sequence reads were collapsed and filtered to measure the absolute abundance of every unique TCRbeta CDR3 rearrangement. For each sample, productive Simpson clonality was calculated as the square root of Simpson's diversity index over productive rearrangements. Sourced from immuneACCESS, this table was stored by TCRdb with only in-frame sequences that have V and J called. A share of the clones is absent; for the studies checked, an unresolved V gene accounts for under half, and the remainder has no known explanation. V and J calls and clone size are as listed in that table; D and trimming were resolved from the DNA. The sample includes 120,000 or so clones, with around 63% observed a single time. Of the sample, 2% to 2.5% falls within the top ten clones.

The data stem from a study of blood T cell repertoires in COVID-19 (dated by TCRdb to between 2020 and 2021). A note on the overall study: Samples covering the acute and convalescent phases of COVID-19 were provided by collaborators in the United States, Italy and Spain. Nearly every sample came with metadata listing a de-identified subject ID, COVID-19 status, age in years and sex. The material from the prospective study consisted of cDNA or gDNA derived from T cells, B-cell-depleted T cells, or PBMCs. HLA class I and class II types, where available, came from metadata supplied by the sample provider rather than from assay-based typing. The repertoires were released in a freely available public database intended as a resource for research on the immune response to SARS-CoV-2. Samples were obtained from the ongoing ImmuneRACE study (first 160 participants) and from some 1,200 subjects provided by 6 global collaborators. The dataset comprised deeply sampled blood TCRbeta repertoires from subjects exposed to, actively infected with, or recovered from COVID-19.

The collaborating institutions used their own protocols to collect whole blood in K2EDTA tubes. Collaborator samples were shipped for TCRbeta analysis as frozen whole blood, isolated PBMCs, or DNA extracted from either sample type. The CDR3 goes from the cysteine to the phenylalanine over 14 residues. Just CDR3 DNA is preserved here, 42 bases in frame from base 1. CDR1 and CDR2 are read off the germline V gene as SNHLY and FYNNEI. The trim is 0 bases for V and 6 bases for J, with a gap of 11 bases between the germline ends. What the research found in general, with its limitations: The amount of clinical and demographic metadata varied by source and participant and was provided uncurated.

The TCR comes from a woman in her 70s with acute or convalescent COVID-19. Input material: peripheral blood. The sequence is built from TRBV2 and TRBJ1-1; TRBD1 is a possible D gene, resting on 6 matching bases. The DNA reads TGTGCCAGCAGTGAAGCGCTTGGGGGCTCTGAAGCTTTCTTT. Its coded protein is CASSEALGGSEAFF.